The next 12 T cell receptor beta chains were all read from a single sample in a study of blood T cells in healthy people across ages. A J-beta primer mix and a sample-barcoded 5' primer were used in a second PCR of about 7 to 12 cycles. TCRdb used MiXCR to reprocess the 5' RACE reads, holding one entry per CDR3 protein. The sample lists hundreds of thousands of distinct CDR3 sequences, around 50% occurring once. The sample taken for sequencing was blood. Receptors originate from a woman aged 80 or over in good health.

This clonotype has just a few counts. V gene TRBV20-1 combines with J gene TRBJ1-5; 10 bases match TRBD1. The CDR3 runs to 17 residues. With 2 bases clipped from V and 3 bases from J, the junction kept 10 bases outside the gene matches. The germline V gene encodes CDR1 DFQATT and CDR2 SNEGSKA (reference sequence). CDR3 sequence reads: CSARRPMTGGLNQPQHF. The CDR3 DNA is TGCAGTGCTAGACGACCCATGACAGGGGGCCTCAATCAGCCCCAGCATTTT.

This clonotype was picked up many times. The chain carries TRBV5-1 and TRBJ1-2; D gene uncertain. In germline, CDR1 is SGHRS, CDR2 YFSETQ. CDR3 length equals 15 residues. V shed 4 bases and J shed 6 bases, with 19 bases lying between them. The CDR3 is CASSPGWVERNGYTF. CDR3 nucleotide sequence: TGCGCCAGCAGCCCCGGATGGGTTGAGCGTAATGGCTACACCTTC.

As concerns this clonotype: It may be a read error: a sequence one base away is much more abundant. V and J are TRBV6-2 or TRBV6-3 and TRBJ2-1; TRBD2 matches 8 bases. The CDR3 is 16 amino acids. CDR1 is MNHEY, CDR2 SVGEGT, per germline. Germline trimming cut 5 bases from V and 4 bases from J; bases unmatched to any gene: 10. CDR3 protein: CASSHPTSGQYNEQFF. The CDR3 DNA sequence: TGTGCCAGCAGTCACCCTACTAGCGGACAATACAATGAGCAGTTCTTC.

Ten or more counts support this clonotype. The chain combines TRBV10-3 with TRBJ2-2; D not certain. CDR1 and CDR2 (germline): ENHRY, SYGVKD. CDR3 length equals 16 residues. The germline V and J ends were trimmed by 0 bases and 0 bases, with 8 bases remaining between them. The CDR3 region is CAISESTGPNTGELFF. Written as DNA, the CDR3 is TGTGCCATCAGTGAGTCGACGGGTCCGAACACCGGGGAGCTGTTTTTT.

As to this clonotype: With a much larger clone just one base away, this may be a read error. The gene calls are TRBV2 and TRBJ2-1, with a tentative D call TRBD1 (6 bases). This CDR3 has 13 residues. Germline loops: CDR1 SNHLY, CDR2 FYNNEI. CDR3 loop: CASSKDSNNEQLF. For the CDR3, the DNA is TGTGCCAGCAGTAAGGACAGTAACAATGAGCAGCTCTTC.

This sequence joins TRBV7-2 and TRBJ2-3, with 7 bases fitting TRBD1. The trim removed 5 bases at V and 2 bases at J, leaving 4 bases unmatched. Germline V gene lookup returns CDR1 SGHTA and CDR2 FQGNSA. The CDR3 is 14 residues long. CDR3 bases: TGTGCCAGCAGCGTAGGACAGGCCACAGATACGCAGTATTTT. Translating gives CASSVGQATDTQYF.

The table lists this clonotype with a count of one. V and J are TRBV12-3 or TRBV12-4 and TRBJ2-1; TRBD2 aligns across 10 bases. The CDR3 spans 16 residues. Trimming removed 6 bases from V and 10 bases from J; junction bases left unmatched: 15. CDR3 nucleotides: TGTGCCAGCAGCCGCCCCGGGACTAGCGCCTTAGTAGAGCAGTTCTTC. Amino acid sequence: CASSRPGTSALVEQFF.

About this clonotype: The junction departs from germline at one end; a sequencing error may be responsible. The genes are TRBV5-5 and TRBJ2-5; 8 positions agree with TRBD1. This CDR3 has 19 residues. From germline, CDR1 is SGHKS and CDR2 YYEKEE (reference sequence). The CDR3 DNA reads TGTGCCGGCAGCTCAAAGCCCATCGAGACAGGGGAAAGAAAAGAGACCCAGTACTTC. This codes for CAGSSKPIETGERKETQYF.

The V and J genes are TRBV4-1 and TRBJ2-3, with 12 bases matching TRBD1. CDR1 MGHRA and CDR2 YSYEKL come from the germline V gene. The CDR3 is made up of 17 amino acids. The V and J ends lost 7 bases and 11 bases, in that order; junction bases with no gene match: 19. CDR3: CASTHTSGTGGYNEQYF. The CDR3 bases are TGCGCCAGCACCCACACCTCCGGGACAGGGGGCTACAATGAGCAGTATTTT.

V usage is TRBV20-1 and J usage is TRBJ1-5; TRBD1 matches at 8 bases. The CDR3 spans 18 residues. CDR1 is DFQATT and CDR2 is SNEGSKA in the germline V gene (reference sequence). Trimming cost V 4 bases and J 0 bases; bases outside gene matches: 14. CDR3 sequence reads: CSATARTGTLYSNQPQHF. The CDR3 DNA reads as TGCAGTGCTACTGCCCGGACAGGGACACTTTATAGCAATCAGCCCCAGCATTTT.

V gene TRBV20-1 combines with J gene TRBJ2-6, with D possibly being TRBD1 (5 bases). Trimming pared 5 bases from V and 0 bases from J, leaving 11 bases between. This CDR3 has 15 amino acids. CDR1 and CDR2 from the germline V gene are DFQATT and SNEGSKA (reference sequence). The CDR3 DNA reads as TGCAGTGCTGTAGACGGACACTCTGGGGCCAACGTCCTGACTTTC. Encoded protein: CSAVDGHSGANVLTF.

The chain links TRBV28 to TRBJ2-7; 7 bases are shared with TRBD2. With V trimmed by 6 bases and J by 3 bases, 8 bases remained unmatched. CDR3 length: 14 residues. Germline CDR1 MDHEN, CDR2 SYDVKM. The CDR3 nucleotides read TGTGCCAGCAGACAAGCGGGACGAAGCTACGAGCAGTACTTC. This encodes CASRQAGRSYEQYF.